This TCR beta chain appears in the sequencing data of a study of T-cell reconstitution after alpha-beta-depleted transplantation in children. Points from the study as a whole: Diversity of TCRbeta at day 60 was high in some patients, arising from surviving recipient T cells and thymic progenitors. Several hundred rapidly expanded clones from non-depleted graft cells reportedly supplied alpha-beta T cells about two months post-transplant. After one year, T-cell counts and TCRbeta diversity mostly came from new T cells.

Library preparation (for TCRbeta) was performed with unique molecular identifiers. MiXCR was run by TCRdb on the PCR reads, yielding one entry per CDR3 protein. The sample shows approximately 6,300 distinct CDR3 sequences, 15% to 19% of them seen only once. This clonotype showed up many times. The target antigen is unknown. CDR1 SGHRS and CDR2 YFSETQ come from the germline V gene. The CDR3 consists of 13 residues. V lost 3 bases and J 2 bases, leaving 8 bases between the germline ends. The chain couples TRBV5-1 to TRBJ2-5; D call uncertain. The sequencing here drew on PBMCs, mostly from graft donor cells, taken 180 days after TCRalphabeta/CD19-depleted stem cell transplant. The sequence was obtained from a patient aged 2 to 9 who had a stem cell transplant for inherited bone marrow failure, so the T cells may come from the graft donor. The CDR3 here is CASSYGPQETQYF. The CDR3 DNA follows: TGCGCCAGCAGCTACGGGCCGCAAGAGACCCAGTACTTC. Combining the CDR3 with reference TRBV5-1 and TRBJ2-5 gives the whole variable domain KAGVTQTPRYLIKTRGQQVTLSCSPISGHRSVSWYQQTPGQGLQFLFEYFSETQRNKGNFPGRFSGRQFSNSRSEMNVSTLELGDSALYLCASSYGPQETQYFGPGTRLLVL.